The rows below give T cell receptor beta chains drawn from one sample of a study of identical twins. TCRdb itself ran the 5' RACE reads through MiXCR, one entry per CDR3 protein. The sample lists about 240,000 distinct CDR3 sequences; approximately 11% were seen once. This sample also belongs to another study, concerning yellow fever vaccine responses in identical twins.

Sequencing input: memory (CD45RO+) T cells sorted from blood. The receptors stem from a woman aged 18-29 years in good health. The CDR3 runs from the conserved cysteine through the conserved F or W. D genes are given only for firm matches. The listing skips clone size in some rows; elsewhere it reads once, few, many or a size class.

D | J | V | length | size | CDR3 | DNA
. | TRBJ1-1 | TRBV5-1 | 15 | . | CASSVTGPSNTEAFF | TGCGCCAGCAGCGTAACGGGACCCTCGAACACTGAAGCTTTCTTT
. | TRBJ2-7 | TRBV6-2/TRBV6-3 | 15 | many | CASSGGGRGPYEQYF | TGTGCCAGCAGCGGTGGAGGGCGGGGTCCCTACGAGCAGTACTTC
. | TRBJ2-5 | TRBV20-1 | 14 | few | CSARAWPDQETQYF | TGCAGTGCTAGAGCTTGGCCGGACCAAGAGACCCAGTACTTC
TRBD1 | TRBJ2-3 | TRBV20-1 | 16 | few | CSASPPGTGNLDTQYF | TGCAGTGCTAGTCCTCCCGGGACAGGGAATTTAGATACGCAGTATTTT
. | TRBJ2-7 | TRBV20-1 | 14 | . | CSATQGSRSYEQYF | TGCAGTGCCACGCAGGGTTCACGCTCCTACGAACAGTACTTC
. | TRBJ2-5 | TRBV15 | 13 | few | CATSRDYSETQYF | TGTGCCACCAGCAGAGATTATAGTGAGACCCAGTACTTC
TRBD1 | TRBJ2-3 | TRBV29-1 | 15 | . | CSVQMTGGWVDTQYF | TGCAGCGTACAAATGACAGGGGGTTGGGTAGATACGCAGTATTTT
. | TRBJ1-1 | TRBV5-1 | 15 | many | CASSLDGYRGTEAFF | TGCGCCAGCAGCTTGGATGGTTACAGAGGCACTGAAGCTTTCTTT
. | TRBJ2-1 | TRBV20-1 | 16 | few | CSARVRAFRSYNEQFF | TGCAGTGCTAGAGTCAGGGCGTTTCGGTCCTACAATGAGCAGTTCTTC
. | TRBJ1-2 | TRBV20-1 | 13 | . | CSARLDRNYGYTF | TGCAGTGCTAGACTCGACAGAAACTATGGCTACACCTTC
TRBD1 | TRBJ2-1 | TRBV12-3/TRBV12-4 | 15 | few | CASSHYRDRKNEQFF | TGTGCCAGCAGTCACTACCGGGACAGGAAGAATGAGCAGTTCTTC
. | TRBJ2-7 | TRBV7-9 | 14 | . | CASSRPGNSYEQYF | TGTGCCAGCAGTCGCCCGGGCAACTCCTACGAGCAGTACTTC
TRBD2 | TRBJ2-3 | TRBV7-9 | 14 | . | CASNGGGGWDTQYF | TGTGCCAGCAACGGGGGGGGTGGCTGGGATACGCAGTATTTT
. | TRBJ2-7 | TRBV11-2 | 15 | . | CASSLRSGFSYEQYF | TGTGCCAGCAGCTTACGTTCGGGGTTCTCCTACGAGCAGTACTTC
. | TRBJ2-7 | TRBV20-1 | 15 | many | CSARDYVESSYEQYF | TGCAGTGCTAGAGATTATGTGGAGAGCTCCTACGAGCAGTACTTC
TRBD1 | TRBJ2-1 | TRBV7-2 | 16 | many | CASSWDRGRVSNEQFF | TGTGCCAGCAGCTGGGACAGGGGGCGTGTGAGCAATGAGCAGTTCTTC
TRBD2 | TRBJ2-7 | TRBV27 | 15 | few | CASSQRGLPSYEQYF | TGTGCCAGCAGCCAGAGGGGACTACCTTCCTACGAGCAGTACTTC
TRBD2 | TRBJ2-1 | TRBV12-3/TRBV12-4 | 12 | few | CASRRGGDEQFF | TGTGCCAGCAGGCGGGGGGGGGATGAGCAGTTCTTC
TRBD2 | TRBJ2-1 | TRBV11-2 | 15 | few | CASSITAGGSGEQFF | TGTGCCAGCAGCATCACCGCGGGAGGATCCGGAGAGCAGTTCTTC
TRBD1 | TRBJ2-7 | TRBV15 | 14 | . | CATSRGTGGYEQYF | TGTGCCACCAGCAGAGGGACAGGGGGCTACGAGCAGTACTTC
. | TRBJ2-2 | TRBV11-2 | 15 | . | CASSLVVGNTGELFF | TGTGCCAGCAGCTTAGTGGTCGGGAACACCGGGGAGCTGTTTTTT
. | TRBJ2-7 | TRBV19 | 13 | many | CASGAGGIGEQYF | TGTGCCAGTGGTGCAGGGGGGATAGGGGAGCAGTACTTC
. | TRBJ2-7 | TRBV11-2 | 16 | . | CASSLGPQVSWNEQYF | TGTGCCAGCAGCTTAGGCCCACAGGTCTCCTGGAACGAGCAGTACTTC
TRBD1 | TRBJ2-7 | TRBV7-9 | 15 | few | CASSLTGTGAHEQYF | TGTGCCAGCAGCCTCACCGGGACAGGGGCCCACGAGCAGTACTTC
. | TRBJ1-6 | TRBV3-1 | 11 | few | CASDNRQSLHF | TGTGCCAGCGACAACAGACAGAGTCTCCACTTT